This TCR beta chain is drawn from a study of response to subunit inactivated influenza vaccine. Study results and limitations: That few new T cells are recruited by each seasonal influenza vaccination was the authors' suggestion.

Trimming removed 0 bases from V and 5 bases from J; junction bases left unmatched: 7. The CDR3 totals 16 residues. The germline V gene has CDR1 DFQATT and CDR2 SNEGSKA (reference sequence). This clonotype showed up just a few times. Its antigen is unidentified. TCRdb reanalysed the RT-PCR reads using MiXCR and keeps one entry per CDR3 protein. The data hold 550,000 to 650,000 distinct CDR3 sequences, with approximately 12% observed a single time. The sample was PBMCs from blood, taken on the day of vaccination. The sequence was collected from a man over 45 who received an inactivated influenza vaccine. The V and J genes are TRBV20-1 and TRBJ1-2, with 12 bases aligning to TRBD1. The CDR3 here is CSARDPGQGAIYGYTF. CDR3 DNA sequence: TGCAGTGCTAGAGATCCGGGACAGGGGGCCATTTATGGCTACACCTTC.